These 5 T cell receptor beta chains share one sample of origin, sequenced in a study of CXCR3-negative and CXCR3-positive naive CD8 T cells (dated by TCRdb to about 2019). The investigation overall reported the following: Compared with CXCR3-negative naive cells, CXCR3-positive naive cells had TRB CDR3s with higher hydrophobicity (lower Kidera factor 4), lower energy, and higher strength and volume indices.

Antigen specificity for these receptors is unknown. The sequencer was a NextSeq 550. The Human TCR Profiling Kit (MiLaboratory) was used to prepare UMI-labeled 5' RACE TRB cDNA libraries. TCRdb reprocessed the reads and lists each CDR3 protein sequence as a single entry, with no DNA. The sample's table covers roughly 61,000 distinct CDR3 sequences. The ten largest clones add up to 0.53% of the sample. The sample was naive CXCR3+ CD8+ T cells from blood. The meaning of the sample's cell subset or site label: CD45RO-CCR7+CD27+CD95- naive CD8+ T cells expressing CXCR3 (TNR3+). The receptor source for this set is a human donor in good health. Some clones in this sample may be carry-over from other donors' samples.

This chain uses TRBV29-1 with TRBJ2-2; the D gene TCRdb calls, TRBD2, cannot be checked with no DNA. Per germline, CDR1 SQVTM and CDR2 ANQGSEA. The CDR3 runs 15 residues. This CDR3 is CSAGGGTGGTGELFF.

This chain uses TRBV4-1 with TRBJ1-2. Germline CDR1 reads MGHRA; CDR2 reads YSYEKL. The CDR3 sequence is 14 residues long. The CDR3 is CVSSQEDGNYGYTF.

The chain has TRBV10-3 and TRBJ1-1; as DNA is missing, the TRBD1 call by TCRdb cannot be tested. The CDR3 spans 15 residues. CDR1 and CDR2 (germline): ENHRY, SYGVKD. CDR3: CAISEAGWGNTEAFF.

The V gene is TRBV14, the J gene TRBJ2-2. The CDR3 has 15 residues. Germline lookup yields CDR1 SGHDN and CDR2 FVKESK. The CDR3: CASSQRLSRAGELFF.

This chain joins TRBV7-2 and TRBJ2-7. CDR1 and CDR2 (germline): SGHTA, FQGNSA. CDR3 size: 15 residues. CDR3 loop: CASSILDTSSYEQYF.